Here is one TCR beta chain with its context. Its antigen is still unknown. Base qualities are not recorded, but no much larger clone differs from it by a single base. In the prospective study, participants were about 18 to 95 years old, resided in around 25 geographic areas of the United States, and were enrolled through a virtual design. To assign participants to cohorts, the prospective study relied on clinical history that participants themselves reported in a screening survey and a study questionnaire. Recovered participants in ImmuneRACE Cohort 3 were defined as having two consecutive negative NP/OP PCR tests, clearance from a healthcare professional, or resolution of symptoms. In the prospective study, whole blood, serum and a nasopharyngeal or oropharyngeal swab were collected from each participant by mobile phlebotomists. Prospective study participants could optionally give additional blood draws and questionnaires over a roughly 2-month period. Blood samples from the prospective study were shipped frozen or at room temperature prior to DNA extraction.

This specimen comes from a study of blood T cell repertoires in COVID-19 (dated by TCRdb to 2019 to 2021). In terms of the full investigation: Samples from collaborators originated in the United States, Italy and Spain and spanned both the acute and convalescent phases of COVID-19. The material from the prospective study consisted of cDNA or gDNA derived from T cells, B-cell-depleted T cells, or PBMCs. Deeply sampled blood TCRbeta repertoires from subjects exposed to, actively infected with, or recovered from COVID-19 were included in the dataset. The repertoires were released in a freely available public database intended as a resource for research on the immune response to SARS-CoV-2. The samples were drawn from the first 160 participants of the ongoing ImmuneRACE study and from some 1,300 subjects provided by 6 global collaborators. Sample metadata almost always included a de-identified subject ID, COVID-19 status, age in years and sex. HLA class I and class II types, where available, came from metadata supplied by the sample provider rather than from assay-based typing. On the study overall, not on this receptor specifically: The quantity of clinical and demographic metadata differed by source and by participant and was supplied without curation.

TCRbeta CDR3 regions were amplified from genomic DNA by means of the immunoSEQ Assay, a bias-controlled multiplex PCR. Regarding the original processing steps: The number of nucleated cells in each sample was estimated by amplification of reference gene primers within the assay. To quantify the absolute abundance of each unique TCRbeta CDR3 rearrangement, sequence reads were collapsed and filtered. For each sample, productive Simpson clonality was calculated as the square root of Simpson's diversity index across productive rearrangements. The immuneACCESS repertoire file appears here via TCRdb, limited to in-frame rearrangements. These files lack a portion of the clones; in checked studies, under half of the deficit traces to unresolved V genes, and the cause of the others is not known. That table gives V, J and clone size, and the DNA gave D and trimming. The sample table holds under 500,000 clones, of which 85% to 90% were seen once. Together, the top ten hold 1% to 1.3% of the sample.

V has 1 base trimmed and J has 6 bases trimmed; junction bases matching no gene number 18. According to the germline V gene, CDR1 reads SGHDN and CDR2 reads FVKESK. Counted from cysteine to phenylalanine, this CDR3 has 18 amino acids. Kept here is only the CDR3 DNA, which spans 54 bases and is read in frame from base 1. This sequence was found in a man in his thirties or forties who had recovered from COVID-19. The chain employs TRBV14 and TRBJ2-7, with 7 middle bases fitting TRBD2. The sequenced sample was PBMCs or T cells enriched from blood (not recorded which). The CDR3 corresponds to CASSQVGGLGFLRFEQYF. In nucleotides, the sequence is TGTGCCAGCAGCCAAGTAGGAGGACTAGGATTTCTCAGGTTCGAGCAGTACTTC.